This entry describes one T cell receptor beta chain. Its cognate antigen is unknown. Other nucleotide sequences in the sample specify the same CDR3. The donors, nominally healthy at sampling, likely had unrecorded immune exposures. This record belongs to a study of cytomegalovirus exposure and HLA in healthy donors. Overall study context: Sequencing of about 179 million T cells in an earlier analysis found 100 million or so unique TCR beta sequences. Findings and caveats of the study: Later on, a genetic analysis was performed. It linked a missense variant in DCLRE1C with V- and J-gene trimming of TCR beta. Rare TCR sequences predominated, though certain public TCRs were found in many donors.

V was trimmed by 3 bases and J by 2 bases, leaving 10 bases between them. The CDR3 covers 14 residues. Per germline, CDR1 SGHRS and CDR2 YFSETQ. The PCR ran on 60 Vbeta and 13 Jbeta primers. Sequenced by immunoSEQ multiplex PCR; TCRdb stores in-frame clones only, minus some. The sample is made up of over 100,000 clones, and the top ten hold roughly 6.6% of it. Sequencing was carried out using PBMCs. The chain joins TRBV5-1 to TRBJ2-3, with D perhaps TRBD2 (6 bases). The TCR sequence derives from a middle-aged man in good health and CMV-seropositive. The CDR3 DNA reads TGCGCCAGCAGCTCGGGACTTTCCACAGATACGCAGTATTTT. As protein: CASSSGLSTDTQYF. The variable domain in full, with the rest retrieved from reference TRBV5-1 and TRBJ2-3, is KAGVTQTPRYLIKTRGQQVTLSCSPISGHRSVSWYQQTPGQGLQFLFEYFSETQRNKGNFPGRFSGRQFSNSRSEMNVSTLELGDSALYLCASSSGLSTDTQYFGPGTRLTVL.